These T cell receptor beta chains were read from a single sample in a study of vaccination and CD4 T cells after COVID-19. What these receptors recognize is not known. TCRdb re-called the PCR reads with MiXCR, one entry per CDR3 protein. The data hold about 18,000 distinct CDR3 sequences, with 50% to 70% observed a single time. Sequenced here: CD4+ T cells from blood, cultured in vitro, sampled after SARS-CoV-2 vaccination. These receptors all stem from a human donor who had recovered from COVID-19. Both conserved end residues are part of each CDR3. Each record gives: CDR3 protein, CDR3 DNA, D gene, J gene, V gene, clone size. D genes are given only for firm matches. Rows give clone size only sometimes, using once, few, many, or a class for an expanded clone.

CSAIAGGSTGELFF | TGCAGTGCTATAGCGGGGGGTAGCACCGGGGAGCTGTTTTTT | TRBD2 | TRBJ2-2 | TRBV20-1 | .
CASSYGKGYEQYF | TGTGCCAGCAGTTACGGAAAGGGCTACGAGCAGTACTTC | . | TRBJ2-7 | TRBV6-5 | .
CAIGTGRGNTEAFF | TGTGCCATCGGTACAGGGCGAGGGAACACTGAAGCTTTCTTT | . | TRBJ1-1 | TRBV10-3 | once
CASRAPTGRDYGYTF | TGTGCCAGCAGGGCTCCTACAGGGCGGGACTATGGCTACACCTTC | . | TRBJ1-2 | TRBV28 | few
CASSLYLVSILNYNEQFF | TGTGCCAGCAGTTTATATCTAGTGTCCATACTGAACTACAATGAGCAGTTCTTC | . | TRBJ2-1 | TRBV28 | once
CASKMTSGGVEQYF | TGTGCCAGCAAAATGACTAGCGGGGGAGTCGAGCAGTACTTC | TRBD2 | TRBJ2-7 | TRBV27 | .
CSARDPTGADNTEAFF | TGCAGTGCTAGAGATCCGACAGGGGCTGATAACACTGAAGCTTTCTTT | TRBD1 | TRBJ1-1 | TRBV20-1 | .
CASSEADRFHEQYF | TGTGCCAGCAGTGAAGCTGACAGGTTCCACGAGCAGTACTTC | . | TRBJ2-7 | TRBV6-1 | once
CASNEREGLDTQYF | TGTGCCAGCAATGAGCGGGAGGGCCTGGATACGCAGTATTTT | TRBD2 | TRBJ2-3 | TRBV6-1 | .
CASRLTGRDTIYF | TGTGCCAGCAGGTTGACAGGGAGAGACACCATATATTTT | TRBD1 | TRBJ1-3 | TRBV12-3/TRBV12-4 | .
CASSHLDRGNTQYF | TGTGCCAGTAGTCACCTTGACAGGGGAAATACGCAGTATTTT | TRBD1 | TRBJ2-3 | TRBV19 | .
CASRRNTEAFF | TGTGCCAGCAGAAGGAACACTGAAGCTTTCTTT | . | TRBJ1-1 | TRBV27 | .
CASSKDGGRWNQPQHF | TGTGCCAGCAGCAAAGACGGTGGCAGGTGGAATCAGCCCCAGCATTTT | . | TRBJ1-5 | TRBV21-1 | few
CASSFSGQGAQPQHF | TGTGCCAGCAGCTTTTCGGGACAGGGGGCCCAGCCCCAGCATTTT | TRBD1 | TRBJ1-5 | TRBV7-2 | .
CASSLGPTGANVLTF | TGTGCCAGCAGCTTAGGCCCCACTGGGGCCAACGTCCTGACTTTC | . | TRBJ2-6 | TRBV7-2 | .
CASSRRPGQGYGSPLHF | TGTGCCAGCAGCCGCAGGCCGGGACAGGGTTACGGTTCACCCCTCCACTTT | TRBD1 | TRBJ1-6 | TRBV12-3/TRBV12-4 | few
CASSPGTASWEEQYF | TGTGCCAGCAGCCCGGGGACAGCCTCCTGGGAGGAGCAGTACTTC | TRBD1 | TRBJ2-7 | TRBV4-2 | .
CASSAAVSGNQPQHF | TGTGCCAGCAGTGCGGCAGTCAGTGGGAATCAGCCCCAGCATTTT | . | TRBJ1-5 | TRBV2 | once
CASSYTSGGTDTQYF | TGTGCCAGCAGTTACACTAGCGGGGGCACAGATACGCAGTATTTT | TRBD2 | TRBJ2-3 | TRBV2 | few
CASSPPASWSTEAFF | TGTGCCAGCTCACCTCCGGCCTCCTGGTCCACTGAAGCTTTCTTT | . | TRBJ1-1 | TRBV18 | .
CASRGPVRGPYQETQYF | TGTGCCAGCAGGGGACCAGTGAGGGGACCTTACCAAGAGACCCAGTACTTC | . | TRBJ2-5 | TRBV6-1 | .